This T cell receptor beta chain was sequenced in a study of T-cell reconstitution after alpha-beta-depleted transplantation in children. Overall study findings and caveats: After transplant, high TCRbeta diversity at day 60 in some patients arose from surviving recipient T cells and thymic progenitors. It was newly produced T cells that mostly accounted for T-cell counts and diversity one year after transplant. Several hundred graft clones that had expanded were reportedly the source of alpha-beta T cells about two months after transplant.

This clonotype showed up just a few times. What it binds is not known. A TCRbeta library incorporating unique molecular identifiers was prepared. TCRdb independently ran MiXCR on the PCR reads; one entry per CDR3 protein. The profile shows about a million distinct CDR3 sequences, about 26% of them singletons. The clonotype was recovered from a boy under three years old who had a stem cell transplant for SCID, so the T cells may come from the graft donor. Source: PBMCs, mostly from graft donor cells, taken 360 days after TCRalphabeta/CD19-depleted stem cell transplant.

CDR3 DNA: TGTGCCAGCAGCGTAATCCCGAACACTGAAGCTTTCTTT. Translation gives CASSVIPNTEAFF. The chain carries TRBV9 and TRBJ1-1; D is undetermined. Germline CDR1 and CDR2: SGDLS and YYNGEE. CDR3 length: 13 residues. V dropped 1 base and J dropped 1 base, with 5 bases sitting between them.